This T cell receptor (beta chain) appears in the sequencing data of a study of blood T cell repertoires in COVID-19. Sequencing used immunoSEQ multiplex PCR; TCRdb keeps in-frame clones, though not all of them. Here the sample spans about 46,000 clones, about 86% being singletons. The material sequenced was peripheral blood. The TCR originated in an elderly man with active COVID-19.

As DNA, the CDR3 is TGTGCCACCAGTGATAGTGGGGTTAGCGGGAGTAAAGGCAATGAGCAGTTCTTC. It translates to CATSDSGVSGSKGNEQFF. The V call is TRBV24-1, the J call TRBJ2-1; TRBD2 matches 9 bases. CDR1 KGHDR and CDR2 SFDVKD come from the germline V gene. This CDR3 has 18 amino acids. Germline trimming cut 3 bases from V and 6 bases from J; bases unmatched to any gene: 14.